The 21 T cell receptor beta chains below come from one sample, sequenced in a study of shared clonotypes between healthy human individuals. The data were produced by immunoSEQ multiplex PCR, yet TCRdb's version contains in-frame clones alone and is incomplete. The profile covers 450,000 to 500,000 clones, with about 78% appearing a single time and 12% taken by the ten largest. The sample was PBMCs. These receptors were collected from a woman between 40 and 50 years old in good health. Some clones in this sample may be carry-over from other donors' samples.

The CDR3 nucleotides read TGTGCCAGCAGCTTAGGTGGATTCGGCAATCGGGGTGAAAAACTGTTTTTT. Encoded protein: CASSLGGFGNRGEKLFF. The rearrangement links TRBV5-4 to TRBJ1-4, with D unclear. V was pared by 2 bases and J by 7 bases, with 21 bases between. CDR3 length: 17 residues. The germline V gene encodes CDR1 SGHNT and CDR2 YYREEE (reference sequence).

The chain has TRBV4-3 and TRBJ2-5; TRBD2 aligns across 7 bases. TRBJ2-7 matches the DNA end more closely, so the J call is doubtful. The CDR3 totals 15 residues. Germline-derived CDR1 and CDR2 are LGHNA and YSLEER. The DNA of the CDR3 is TGCGCCAGCAGCCAAGATCGGGCGGGAGAAGGCGAGCAGTACTTC. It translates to CASSQDRAGEGEQYF.

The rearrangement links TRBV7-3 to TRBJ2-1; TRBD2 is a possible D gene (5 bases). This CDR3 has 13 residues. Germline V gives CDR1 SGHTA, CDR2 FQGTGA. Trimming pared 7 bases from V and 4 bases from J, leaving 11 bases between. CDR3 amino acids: CASTSPGYNEQFF. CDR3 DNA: TGTGCCAGCACTAGTCCGGGGTACAATGAGCAGTTCTTC.

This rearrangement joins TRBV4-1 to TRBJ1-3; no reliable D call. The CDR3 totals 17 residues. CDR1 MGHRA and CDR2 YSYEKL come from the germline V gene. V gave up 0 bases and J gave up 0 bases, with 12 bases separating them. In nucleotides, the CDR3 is TGCGCCAGCAGCCAAGATATAGTGGAATACTCTGGAAACACCATATATTTT. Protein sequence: CASSQDIVEYSGNTIYF.

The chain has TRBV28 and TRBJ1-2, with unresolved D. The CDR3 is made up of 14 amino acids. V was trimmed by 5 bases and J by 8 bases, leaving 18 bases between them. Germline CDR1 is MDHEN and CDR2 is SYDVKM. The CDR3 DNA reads TGTGCCAGCAGTAAAACCTCCGGGGTTGGGGGCTACACCTTC. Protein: CASSKTSGVGGYTF.

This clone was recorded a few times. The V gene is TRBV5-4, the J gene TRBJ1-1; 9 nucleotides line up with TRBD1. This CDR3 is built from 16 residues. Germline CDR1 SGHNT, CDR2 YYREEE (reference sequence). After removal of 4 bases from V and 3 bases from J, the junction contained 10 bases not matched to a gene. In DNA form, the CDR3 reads TGTGCCAGCAGCCCCGGACAGGGGAGAGGGTACACTGAAGCTTTCTTT. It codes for CASSPGQGRGYTEAFF.

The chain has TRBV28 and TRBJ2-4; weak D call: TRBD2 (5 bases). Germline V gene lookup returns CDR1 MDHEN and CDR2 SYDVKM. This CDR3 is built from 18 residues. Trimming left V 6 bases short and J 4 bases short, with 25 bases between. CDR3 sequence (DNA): TGTGCCAGCAGCCACCTCGGGGTCCAGTGGGGAGCTAAAAACATTCAGTACTTC. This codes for CASSHLGVQWGAKNIQYF.

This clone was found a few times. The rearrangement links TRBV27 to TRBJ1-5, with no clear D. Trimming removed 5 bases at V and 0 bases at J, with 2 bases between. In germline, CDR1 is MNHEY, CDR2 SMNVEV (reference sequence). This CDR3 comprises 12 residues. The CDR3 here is CASSPSNQPQHF. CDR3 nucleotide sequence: TGTGCCAGCAGTCCTAGCAATCAGCCCCAGCATTTT.

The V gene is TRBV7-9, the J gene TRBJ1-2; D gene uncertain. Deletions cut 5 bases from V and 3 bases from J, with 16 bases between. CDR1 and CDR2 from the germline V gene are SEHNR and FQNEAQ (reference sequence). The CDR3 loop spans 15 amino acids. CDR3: CASSPPDGGDYGYTF. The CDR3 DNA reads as TGTGCCAGCAGCCCGCCCGACGGCGGCGACTATGGCTACACCTTC.

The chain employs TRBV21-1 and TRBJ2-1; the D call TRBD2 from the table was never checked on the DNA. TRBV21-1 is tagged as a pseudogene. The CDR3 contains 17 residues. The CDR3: CASSTRTSGRSHNEQFF. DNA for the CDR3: TGTGCCAGCAGCACACGGACTAGCGGGAGGTCCCACAATGAGCAGTTCTTC.

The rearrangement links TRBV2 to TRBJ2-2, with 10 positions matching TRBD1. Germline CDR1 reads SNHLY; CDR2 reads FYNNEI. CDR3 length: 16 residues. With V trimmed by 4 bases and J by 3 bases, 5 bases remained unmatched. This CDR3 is CASSGQGAVDTGELFF. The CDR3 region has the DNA TGTGCCAGCAGTGGACAGGGGGCCGTCGACACCGGGGAGCTGTTTTTT.

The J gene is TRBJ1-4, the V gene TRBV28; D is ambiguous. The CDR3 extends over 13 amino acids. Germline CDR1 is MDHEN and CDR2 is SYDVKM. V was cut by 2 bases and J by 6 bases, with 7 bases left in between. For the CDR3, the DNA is TGTGCCAGCAGTTTAGTCCAGGATGAAAAACTGTTTTTT. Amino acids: CASSLVQDEKLFF.

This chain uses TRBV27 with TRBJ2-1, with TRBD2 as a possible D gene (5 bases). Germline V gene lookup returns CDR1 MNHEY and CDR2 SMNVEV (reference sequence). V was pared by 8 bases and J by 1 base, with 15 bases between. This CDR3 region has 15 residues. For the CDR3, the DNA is TGTGCCAGCGGTAGCGTCGGTGCGTCCTACAATGAGCAGTTCTTC. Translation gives CASGSVGASYNEQFF.

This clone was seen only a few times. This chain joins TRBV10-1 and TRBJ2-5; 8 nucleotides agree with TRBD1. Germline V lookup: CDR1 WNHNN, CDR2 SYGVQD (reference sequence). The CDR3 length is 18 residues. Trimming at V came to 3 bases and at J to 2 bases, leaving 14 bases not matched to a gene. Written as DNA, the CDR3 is TGCGCCAGCAGTGAAGGACAGGGACGGGCGGTTGGACAAGAGACCCAGTACTTC. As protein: CASSEGQGRAVGQETQYF.

The CDR3 loop is CASSLESDTQYF. Here the CDR3 DNA reads TGTGCCAGCAGCTTAGAATCGGATACGCAGTATTTT. The J gene is TRBJ2-3, the V gene TRBV5-4, with D uncertain. Per the germline V gene, CDR1 is SGHNT and CDR2 is YYREEE (reference sequence). The CDR3 has 12 amino acids. Trimming pared 2 bases from V and 6 bases from J, leaving 7 bases between.

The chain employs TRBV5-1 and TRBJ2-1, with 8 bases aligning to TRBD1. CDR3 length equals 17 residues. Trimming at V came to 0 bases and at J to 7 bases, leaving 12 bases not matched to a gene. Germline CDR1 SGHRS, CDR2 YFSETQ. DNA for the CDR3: TGCGCCAGCAGCTTGGGGGCCGGTAGGACAGGGCTGAATGAGCAGTTCTTC. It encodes CASSLGAGRTGLNEQFF.

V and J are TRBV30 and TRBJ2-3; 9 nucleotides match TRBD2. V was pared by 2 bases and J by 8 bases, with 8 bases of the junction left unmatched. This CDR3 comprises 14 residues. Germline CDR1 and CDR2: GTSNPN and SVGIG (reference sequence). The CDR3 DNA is TGTGCCTGGAGTATTAGCGGGAGTTCAGGTACGCAGTATTTT. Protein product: CAWSISGSSGTQYF. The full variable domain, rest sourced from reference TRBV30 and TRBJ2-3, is SQTIHQWPATLVQPVGSPLSLECTVEGTSNPNLYWYRQAAGRGLQLLFYSVGIGQISSEVPQNLSASRPQDRQFILSSKKLLLSDSGFYLCAWSISGSSGTQYFGPGTRLTVL.

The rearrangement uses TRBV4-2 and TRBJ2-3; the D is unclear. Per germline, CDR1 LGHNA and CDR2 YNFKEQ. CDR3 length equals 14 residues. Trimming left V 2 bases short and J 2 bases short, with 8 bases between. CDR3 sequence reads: CASSQRGATDTQYF. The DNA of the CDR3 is TGTGCCAGCAGCCAAAGAGGTGCCACAGATACGCAGTATTTT.

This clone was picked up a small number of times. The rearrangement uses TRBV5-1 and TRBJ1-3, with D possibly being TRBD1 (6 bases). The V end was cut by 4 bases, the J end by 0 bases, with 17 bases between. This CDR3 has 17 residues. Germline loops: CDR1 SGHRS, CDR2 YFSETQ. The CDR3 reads CASSQSPGQLSGNTIYF. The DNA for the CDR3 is TGCGCCAGCAGCCAATCGCCGGGACAACTCTCTGGAAACACCATATATTTT.

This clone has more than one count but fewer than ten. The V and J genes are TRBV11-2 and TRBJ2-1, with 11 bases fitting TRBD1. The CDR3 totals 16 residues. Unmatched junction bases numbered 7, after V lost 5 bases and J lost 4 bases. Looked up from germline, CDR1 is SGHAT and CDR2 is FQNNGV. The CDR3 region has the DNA TGTGCCAGCAGCCACAGGGACAGGGGGTCGTACAATGAGCAGTTCTTC. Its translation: CASSHRDRGSYNEQFF.

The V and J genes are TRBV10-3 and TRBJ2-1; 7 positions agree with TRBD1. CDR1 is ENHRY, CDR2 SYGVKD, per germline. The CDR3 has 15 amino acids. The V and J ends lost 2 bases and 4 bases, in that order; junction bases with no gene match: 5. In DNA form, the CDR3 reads TGTGCCATCAGTGAGGCCGGGACAGCATACAATGAGCAGTTCTTC. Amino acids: CAISEAGTAYNEQFF.